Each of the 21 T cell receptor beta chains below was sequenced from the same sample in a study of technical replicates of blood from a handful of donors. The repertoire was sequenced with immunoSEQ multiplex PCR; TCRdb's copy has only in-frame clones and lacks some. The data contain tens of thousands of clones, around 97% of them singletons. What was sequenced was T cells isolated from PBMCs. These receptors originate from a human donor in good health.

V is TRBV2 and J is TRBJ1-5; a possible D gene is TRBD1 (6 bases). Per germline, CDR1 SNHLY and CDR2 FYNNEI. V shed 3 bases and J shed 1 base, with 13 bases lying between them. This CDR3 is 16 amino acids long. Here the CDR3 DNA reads TGTGCCAGCAGTGACAATCTCGGGACAAGCAATCAGCCCCAGCATTTT. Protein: CASSDNLGTSNQPQHF.

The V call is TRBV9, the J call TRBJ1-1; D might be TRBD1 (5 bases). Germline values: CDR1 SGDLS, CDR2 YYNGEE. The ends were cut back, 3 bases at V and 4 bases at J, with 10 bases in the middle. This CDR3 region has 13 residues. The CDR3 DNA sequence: TGTGCCAGCAGCGCTGGGGGGTCCACTGAAGCTTTCTTT. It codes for CASSAGGSTEAFF.

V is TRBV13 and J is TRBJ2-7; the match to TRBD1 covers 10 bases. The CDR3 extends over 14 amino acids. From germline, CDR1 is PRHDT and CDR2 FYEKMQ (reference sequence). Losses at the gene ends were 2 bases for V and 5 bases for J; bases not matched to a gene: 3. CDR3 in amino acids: CASSLRDRGHEQYF. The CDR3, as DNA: TGTGCCAGCAGCTTACGGGACAGGGGCCACGAGCAGTACTTC. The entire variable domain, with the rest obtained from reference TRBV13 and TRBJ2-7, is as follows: AAGVIQSPRHLIKEKRETATLKCYPIPRHDTVYWYQQGPGQDPQFLISFYEKMQSDKGSIPDRFSAQQFSDYHSELNMSSLELGDSALYFCASSLRDRGHEQYFGPGTRLTVT.

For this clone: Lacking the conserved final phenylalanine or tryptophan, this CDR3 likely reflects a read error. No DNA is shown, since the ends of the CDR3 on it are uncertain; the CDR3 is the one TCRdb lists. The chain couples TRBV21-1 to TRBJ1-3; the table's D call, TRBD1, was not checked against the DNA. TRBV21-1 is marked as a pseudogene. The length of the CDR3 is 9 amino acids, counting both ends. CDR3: CASSLDGTS.

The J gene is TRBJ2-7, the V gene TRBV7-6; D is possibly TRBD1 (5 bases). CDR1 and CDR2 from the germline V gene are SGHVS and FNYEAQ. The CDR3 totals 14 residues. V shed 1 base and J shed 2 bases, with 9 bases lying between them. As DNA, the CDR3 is TGTGCCAGCAGCTTAGGACAGCCCCCCTACGAGCAGTACTTC. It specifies CASSLGQPPYEQYF.

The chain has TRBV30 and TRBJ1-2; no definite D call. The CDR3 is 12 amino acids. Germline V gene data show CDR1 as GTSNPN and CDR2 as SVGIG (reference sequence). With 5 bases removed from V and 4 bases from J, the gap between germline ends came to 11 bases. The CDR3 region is CAWHSQGYGYTF. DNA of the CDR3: TGTGCCTGGCACAGTCAAGGCTATGGCTACACCTTC.

The CDR3: CATSRSHRGTNTGELFF. CDR3 nucleotide sequence: TGTGCCACCAGCAGGAGTCACAGGGGCACGAACACCGGGGAGCTGTTTTTT. The genes are TRBV15 and TRBJ2-2; 7 nucleotides line up with TRBD1. V was pared by 3 bases and J by 0 bases, with 7 bases of the junction left unmatched. The CDR3 runs 17 residues. Germline lookup yields CDR1 LNHNV and CDR2 YYDKDF (reference sequence).

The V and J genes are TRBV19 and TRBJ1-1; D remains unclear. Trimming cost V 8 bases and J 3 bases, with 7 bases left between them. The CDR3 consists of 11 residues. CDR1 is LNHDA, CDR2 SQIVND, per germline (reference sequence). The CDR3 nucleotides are TGTGCCAGTTTGCGTTACACTGAAGCTTTCTTT. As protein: CASLRYTEAFF. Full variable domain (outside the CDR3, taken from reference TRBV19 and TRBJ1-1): DGGITQSPKYLFRKEGQNVTLSCEQNLNHDAMYWYRQDPGQGLRLIYYSQIVNDFQKGDIAEGYSVSREKKESFPLTVTSAQKNPTAFYLCASLRYTEAFFGQGTRLTVV.

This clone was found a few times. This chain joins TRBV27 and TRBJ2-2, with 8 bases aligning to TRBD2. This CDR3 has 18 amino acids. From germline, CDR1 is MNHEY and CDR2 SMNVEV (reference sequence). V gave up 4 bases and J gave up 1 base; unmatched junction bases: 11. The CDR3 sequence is CASSWVAGGAGNTGELFF. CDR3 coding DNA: TGTGCCAGCAGTTGGGTAGCCGGGGGGGCCGGGAACACCGGGGAGCTGTTTTTT.

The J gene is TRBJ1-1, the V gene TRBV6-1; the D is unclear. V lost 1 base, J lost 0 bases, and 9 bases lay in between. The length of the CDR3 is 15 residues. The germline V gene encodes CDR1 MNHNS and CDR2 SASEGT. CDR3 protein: CASSEERVMNTEAFF. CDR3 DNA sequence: TGTGCCAGCAGTGAAGAGCGGGTAATGAACACTGAAGCTTTCTTT.

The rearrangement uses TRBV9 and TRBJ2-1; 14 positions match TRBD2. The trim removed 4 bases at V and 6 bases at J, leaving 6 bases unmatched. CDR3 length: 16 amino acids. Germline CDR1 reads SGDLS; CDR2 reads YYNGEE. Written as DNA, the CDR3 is TGTGCCAGCAGCTCCCGGACTAGCGGGGGGACCAATGAGCAGTTCTTC. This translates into CASSSRTSGGTNEQFF.

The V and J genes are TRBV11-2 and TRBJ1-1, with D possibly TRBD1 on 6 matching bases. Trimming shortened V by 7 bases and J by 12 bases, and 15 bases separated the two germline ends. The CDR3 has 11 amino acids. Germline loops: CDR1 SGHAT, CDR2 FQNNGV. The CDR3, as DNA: TGTGCCAGCACGCCCGCGGACAGCCCTTTCTTT. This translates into CASTPADSPFF. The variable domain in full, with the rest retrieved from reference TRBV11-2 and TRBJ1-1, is EAGVAQSPRYKIIEKRQSVAFWCNPISGHATLYWYQQILGQGPKLLIQFQNNGVVDDSQLPKDRFSAERLKGVDSTLKIQPAKLEDSAVYLCASTPADSPFFGQGTRLTVV.

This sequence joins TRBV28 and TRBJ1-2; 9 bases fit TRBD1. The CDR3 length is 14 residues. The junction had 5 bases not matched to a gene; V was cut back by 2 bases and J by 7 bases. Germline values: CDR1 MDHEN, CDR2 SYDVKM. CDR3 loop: CASSLGRQGGGYTF. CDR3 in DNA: TGTGCCAGCAGTTTAGGGCGACAGGGGGGTGGCTACACCTTC.

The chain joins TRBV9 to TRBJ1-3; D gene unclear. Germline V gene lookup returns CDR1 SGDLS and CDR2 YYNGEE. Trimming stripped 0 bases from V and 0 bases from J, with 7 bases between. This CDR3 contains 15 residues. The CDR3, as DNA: TGTGCCAGCAGCGTAGGACGAGGCTCTGGAAACACCATATATTTT. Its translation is CASSVGRGSGNTIYF.

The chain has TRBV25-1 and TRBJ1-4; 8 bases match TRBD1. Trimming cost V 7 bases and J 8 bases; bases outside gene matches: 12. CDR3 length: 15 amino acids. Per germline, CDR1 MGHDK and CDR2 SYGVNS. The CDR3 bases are TGTGCCAGCACCTGGACAGGGAGGTTTGGGGAAAAACTGTTTTTT. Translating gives CASTWTGRFGEKLFF. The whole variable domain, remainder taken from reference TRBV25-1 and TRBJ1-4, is EADIYQTPRYLVIGTGKKITLECSQTMGHDKMYWYQQDPGMELHLIHYSYGVNSTEKGDLSSESTVSRIRTEHFPLTLESARPSHTSQYLCASTWTGRFGEKLFFGSGTQLSVL.

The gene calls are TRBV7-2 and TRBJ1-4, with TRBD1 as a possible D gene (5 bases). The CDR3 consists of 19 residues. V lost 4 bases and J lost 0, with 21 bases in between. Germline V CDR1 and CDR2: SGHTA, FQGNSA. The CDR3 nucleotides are TGTGCCAGCAGCTCCCCTCGATGGGGCGAGCCGGCAACTAATGAAAAACTGTTTTTT. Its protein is CASSSPRWGEPATNEKLFF.

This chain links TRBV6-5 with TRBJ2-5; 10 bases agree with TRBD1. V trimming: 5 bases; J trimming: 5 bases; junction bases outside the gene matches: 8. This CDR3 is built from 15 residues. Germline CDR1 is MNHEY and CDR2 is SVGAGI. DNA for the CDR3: TGTGCCAGCAGTCCTAGGACAGGGGGTAGGGAGACCCAGTACTTC. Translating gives CASSPRTGGRETQYF.

In nucleotides, the CDR3 is TGTGCCAGTAGTATCCGGACGGGGGGGGTCCAGTACTTC. Residues: CASSIRTGGVQYF. The genes are TRBV19 and TRBJ2-5, with 8 nucleotides matching TRBD2. Germline V CDR1 and CDR2: LNHDA, SQIVND (reference sequence). The junction had 7 bases not matched to a gene; V was cut back by 3 bases and J by 10 bases. The CDR3 covers 13 residues.

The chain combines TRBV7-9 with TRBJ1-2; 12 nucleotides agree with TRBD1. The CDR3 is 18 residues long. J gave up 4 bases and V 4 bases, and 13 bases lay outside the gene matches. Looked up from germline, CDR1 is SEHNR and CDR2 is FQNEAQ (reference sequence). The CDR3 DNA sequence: TGTGCCAGCAGCTCCCTATCCGGGACAGGGGGCAAATCCTATGGCTACACCTTC. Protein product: CASSSLSGTGGKSYGYTF. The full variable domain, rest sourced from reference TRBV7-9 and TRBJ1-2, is DTGVSQNPRHKITKRGQNVTFRCDPISEHNRLYWYRQTLGQGPEFLTYFQNEAQLEKSRLLSDRFSAERPKGSFSTLEIQRTEQGDSAMYLCASSSLSGTGGKSYGYTFGSGTRLTVV.

This chain's CDR3 is CASSGSGRARETYEQYF. For the CDR3, the DNA is TGCGCCAGCAGCGGATCGGGTCGAGCAAGGGAGACCTACGAGCAGTACTTC. This chain links TRBV5-1 with TRBJ2-7; D possibly corresponds to TRBD2 (5 bases). Germline V CDR1 and CDR2: SGHRS, YFSETQ. V lost 4 bases, J lost 2 bases, and 22 bases lay in between. This CDR3 contains 17 residues. The variable domain in full, with the rest retrieved from reference TRBV5-1 and TRBJ2-7, is KAGVTQTPRYLIKTRGQQVTLSCSPISGHRSVSWYQQTPGQGLQFLFEYFSETQRNKGNFPGRFSGRQFSNSRSEMNVSTLELGDSALYLCASSGSGRARETYEQYFGPGTRLTVT.

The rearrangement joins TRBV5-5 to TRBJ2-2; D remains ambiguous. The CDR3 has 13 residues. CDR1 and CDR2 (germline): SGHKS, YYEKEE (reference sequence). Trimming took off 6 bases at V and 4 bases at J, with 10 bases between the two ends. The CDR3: CASNSLFTGELFF. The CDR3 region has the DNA TGTGCCAGCAACTCCCTCTTCACCGGGGAGCTGTTTTTT. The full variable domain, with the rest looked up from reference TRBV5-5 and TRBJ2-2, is DAGVTQSPTHLIKTRGQQVTLRCSPISGHKSVSWYQQVLGQGPQFIFQYYEKEERGRGNFPDRFSARQFPNYSSELNVNALLLGDSALYLCASNSLFTGELFFGEGSRLTVL.